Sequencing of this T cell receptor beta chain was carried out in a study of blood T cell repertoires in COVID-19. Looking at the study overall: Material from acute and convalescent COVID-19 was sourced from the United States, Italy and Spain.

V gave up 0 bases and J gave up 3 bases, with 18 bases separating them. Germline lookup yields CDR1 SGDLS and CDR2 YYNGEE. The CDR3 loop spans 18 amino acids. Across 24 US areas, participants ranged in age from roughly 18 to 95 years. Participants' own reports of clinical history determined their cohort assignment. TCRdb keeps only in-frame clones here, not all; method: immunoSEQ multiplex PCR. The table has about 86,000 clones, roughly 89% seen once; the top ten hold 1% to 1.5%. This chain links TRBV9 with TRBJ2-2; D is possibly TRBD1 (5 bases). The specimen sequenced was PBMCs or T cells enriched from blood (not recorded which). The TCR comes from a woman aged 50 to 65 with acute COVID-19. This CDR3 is CASSVGRHLQGYTGELFF. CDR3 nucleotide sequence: TGTGCCAGCAGCGTAGGTCGCCACCTGCAGGGCTACACCGGGGAGCTGTTTTTT.